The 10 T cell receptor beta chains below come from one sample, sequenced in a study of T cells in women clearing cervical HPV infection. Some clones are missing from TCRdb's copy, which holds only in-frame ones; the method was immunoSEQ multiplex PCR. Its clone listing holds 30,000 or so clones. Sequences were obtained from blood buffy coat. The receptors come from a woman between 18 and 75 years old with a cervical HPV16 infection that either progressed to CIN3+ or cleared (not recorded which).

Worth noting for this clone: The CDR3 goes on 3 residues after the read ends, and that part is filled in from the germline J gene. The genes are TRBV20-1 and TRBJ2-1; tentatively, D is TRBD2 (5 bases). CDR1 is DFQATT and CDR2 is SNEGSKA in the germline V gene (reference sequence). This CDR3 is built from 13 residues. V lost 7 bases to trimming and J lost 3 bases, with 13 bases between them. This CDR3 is CSVARGVYNEQFF. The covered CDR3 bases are TGCAGTGTAGCTCGGGGTGTCTACAATGAG.

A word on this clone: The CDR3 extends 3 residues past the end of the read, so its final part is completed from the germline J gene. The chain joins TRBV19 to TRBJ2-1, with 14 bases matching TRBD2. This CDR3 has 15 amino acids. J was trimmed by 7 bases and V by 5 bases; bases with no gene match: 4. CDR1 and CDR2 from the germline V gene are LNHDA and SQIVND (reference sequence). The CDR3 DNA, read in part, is TGTGCCAGTAGTCGACTAGCGGGGGGGCCGAATGAG. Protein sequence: CASSRLAGGPNE. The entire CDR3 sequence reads CASSRLAGGPNEQFF.

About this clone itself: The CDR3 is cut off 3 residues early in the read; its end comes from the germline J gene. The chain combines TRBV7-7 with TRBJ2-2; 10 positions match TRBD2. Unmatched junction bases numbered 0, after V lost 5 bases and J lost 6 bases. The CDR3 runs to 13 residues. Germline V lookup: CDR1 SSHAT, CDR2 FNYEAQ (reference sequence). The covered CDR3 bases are TGTGCCAGCAGCGGGACTAGCGCCGGGGAG. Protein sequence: CASSGTSAGE. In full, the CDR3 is CASSGTSAGELFF.

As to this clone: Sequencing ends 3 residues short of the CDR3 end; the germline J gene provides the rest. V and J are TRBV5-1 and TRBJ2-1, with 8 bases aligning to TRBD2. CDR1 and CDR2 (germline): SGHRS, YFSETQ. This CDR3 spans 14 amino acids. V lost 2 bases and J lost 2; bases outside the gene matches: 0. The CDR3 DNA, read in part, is TGCGCCAGCAGCTTTAGCGGGGCCTACAATGAG. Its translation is CASSFSGAYNE. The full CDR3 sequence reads CASSFSGAYNEQFF.

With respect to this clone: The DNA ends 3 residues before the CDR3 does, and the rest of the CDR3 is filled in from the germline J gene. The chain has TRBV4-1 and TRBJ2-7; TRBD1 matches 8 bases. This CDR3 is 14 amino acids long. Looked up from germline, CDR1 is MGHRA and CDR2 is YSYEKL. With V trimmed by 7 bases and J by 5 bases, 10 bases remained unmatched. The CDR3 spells CASTPAGGSDEQYF. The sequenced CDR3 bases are TGCGCCAGCACCCCGGCAGGGGGCTCGGACGAG.

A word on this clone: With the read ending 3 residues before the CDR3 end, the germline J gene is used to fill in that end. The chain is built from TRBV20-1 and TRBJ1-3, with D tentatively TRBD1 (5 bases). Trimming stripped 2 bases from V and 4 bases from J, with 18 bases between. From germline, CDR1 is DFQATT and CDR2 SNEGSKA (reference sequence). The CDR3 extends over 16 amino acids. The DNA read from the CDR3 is TGCAGTGCTAGATCCAGGCCCGAGGGGTTCGGAAACACC. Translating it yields CSARSRPEGFGNT. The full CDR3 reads CSARSRPEGFGNTIYF.

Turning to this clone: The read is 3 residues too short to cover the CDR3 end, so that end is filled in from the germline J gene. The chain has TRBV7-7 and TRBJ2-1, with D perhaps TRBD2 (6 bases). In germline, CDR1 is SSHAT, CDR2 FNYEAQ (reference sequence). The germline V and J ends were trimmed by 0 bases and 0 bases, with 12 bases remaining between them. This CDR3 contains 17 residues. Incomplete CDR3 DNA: TGTGCCAGCAGCTTAGCTCCGGGGGAGAGCTCCTACAATGAG. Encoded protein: CASSLAPGESSYNE. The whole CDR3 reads CASSLAPGESSYNEQFF. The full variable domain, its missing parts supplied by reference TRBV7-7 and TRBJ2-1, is GAGVSQSPRYKVTKRGQDVTLRCDPISSHATLYWYQQALGQGPEFLTYFNYEAQPDKSGLPSDRFSAERPEGSISTLTIQRTEQRDSAMYRCASSLAPGESSYNEQFFGPGTRLTVL.

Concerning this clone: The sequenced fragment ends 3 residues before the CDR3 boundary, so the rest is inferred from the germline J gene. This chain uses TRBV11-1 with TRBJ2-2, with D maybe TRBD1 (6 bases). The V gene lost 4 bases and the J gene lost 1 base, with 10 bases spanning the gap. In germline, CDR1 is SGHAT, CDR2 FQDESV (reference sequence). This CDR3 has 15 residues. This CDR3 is CASSSVGGNTGELFF. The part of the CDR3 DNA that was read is TGTGCCAGCAGCTCCGTAGGGGGGAACACCGGGGAG.

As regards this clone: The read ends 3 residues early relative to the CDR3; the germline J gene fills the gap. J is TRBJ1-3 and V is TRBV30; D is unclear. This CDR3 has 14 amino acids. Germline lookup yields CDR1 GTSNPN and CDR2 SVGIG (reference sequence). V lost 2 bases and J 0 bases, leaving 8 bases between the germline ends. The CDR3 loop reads CAWSPGDSGNTIYF. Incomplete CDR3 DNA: TGTGCCTGGAGTCCCGGGGACTCTGGAAACACC. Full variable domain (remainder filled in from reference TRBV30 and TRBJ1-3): SQTIHQWPATLVQPVGSPLSLECTVEGTSNPNLYWYRQAAGRGLQLLFYSVGIGQISSEVPQNLSASRPQDRQFILSSKKLLLSDSGFYLCAWSPGDSGNTIYFGEGSWLTVV.

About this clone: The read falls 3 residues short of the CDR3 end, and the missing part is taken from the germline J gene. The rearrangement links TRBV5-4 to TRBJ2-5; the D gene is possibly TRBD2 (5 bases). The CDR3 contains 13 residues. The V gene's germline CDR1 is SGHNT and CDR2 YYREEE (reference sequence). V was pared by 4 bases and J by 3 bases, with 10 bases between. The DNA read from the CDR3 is TGTGCCAGCAGCGCTACTAGGAAAGAGACC. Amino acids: CASSATRKET. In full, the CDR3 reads CASSATRKETQYF. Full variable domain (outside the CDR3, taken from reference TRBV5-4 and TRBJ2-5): ETGVTQSPTHLIKTRGQQVTLRCSSQSGHNTVSWYQQALGQGPQFIFQYYREEENGRGNFPPRFSGLQFPNYSSELNVNALELDDSALYLCASSATRKETQYFGPGTRLLVL.